This T cell receptor (beta chain) was captured by sequencing in a study of T cell responses to AZD1222 COVID-19 vaccine. The CDR3 runs 17 residues. The germline gives CDR1 SGHNT, CDR2 YENEEA. Trimming took off 6 bases at V and 0 bases at J, with 18 bases between the two ends. Study-wide findings and caveats: When two AZD1222 doses had been given, Spike-specific TCR breadth and depth rose. The number of AZD1222 recipients seropositive at baseline was only five or six.

Sequencing used immunoSEQ multiplex PCR; TCRdb keeps in-frame clones, though not all of them. The table has roughly 170,000 clones, 94% seen once; the top ten hold more than 1.5%. For this clone: The antigen is not known.

The receptor was derived from an adult who received the AZD1222 COVID-19 vaccine. This sample comprised peripheral blood, obtained 28 days after the second AZD1222 dose. This chain links TRBV11-3 with TRBJ1-3; no clear D. The CDR3 loop reads CASSSRGPPSSGNTIYF. DNA of the CDR3: TGTGCCAGCAGTTCCCGGGGTCCTCCAAGCTCTGGAAACACCATATATTTT.